This entry lists 27 T cell receptor beta chains sequenced from one sample in a study of cytomegalovirus exposure and HLA in healthy donors (dated by TCRdb to between 2016 and 2019). Library preparation used the immunoSEQ multiplex PCR assay. The multiplex PCR relied on a mix of 60 forward primers for TCR Vbeta segments and 13 reverse primers for TCR Jbeta segments. This is the immuneACCESS table as TCRdb keeps it, with only in-frame sequences that have V and J called. A part of the clones is gone; compared with another copy, unresolved V genes explain less than half, and the rest is unexplained. The sample includes some 220,000 clones, with approximately 84% observed a single time. The ten top clones hold 0.55% to 0.7% of the sample. The material sequenced was PBMCs. These receptor sequences come from a woman in her 40s in good health and CMV-seronegative.

This rearrangement joins TRBV9 to TRBJ2-5; D gene ambiguous. Germline CDR1 is SGDLS and CDR2 is YYNGEE. Trimming stripped 0 bases from V and 1 base from J, with 7 bases between. The CDR3 totals 14 residues. The CDR3 coding sequence is TGTGCCAGCAGCGTAGGTAACACCCAAGAGACCCAGTACTTC. Its protein product is CASSVGNTQETQYF. Full variable domain (outside the CDR3, taken from reference TRBV9 and TRBJ2-5): DSGVTQTPKHLITATGQRVTLRCSPRSGDLSVYWYQQSLDQGLQFLIQYYNGEERAKGNILERFSAQQFPDLHSELNLSSLELGDSALYFCASSVGNTQETQYFGPGTRLLVL.

This sequence joins TRBV9 and TRBJ2-7; TRBD1 aligns across 10 bases. With 3 bases clipped from V and 5 bases from J, the junction kept 8 bases outside the gene matches. This CDR3 region has 15 residues. Germline CDR1 SGDLS, CDR2 YYNGEE. As DNA, the CDR3 is TGTGCCAGCAGCGCCCGCGGGACAGGGGAGGACGAGCAGTACTTC. It encodes CASSARGTGEDEQYF.

Points on this clone: The junction departs from germline at one end; a sequencing error may be responsible. The chain combines TRBV7-9 with TRBJ1-5; 10 bases align to TRBD1. Looked up from germline, CDR1 is SEHNR and CDR2 is FQNEAQ (reference sequence). This CDR3 has 16 amino acids. This CDR3 reads CSSSRSSGTGDQPQHF. CDR3 nucleotides: TGTTCCAGCAGCCGTTCTTCCGGGACAGGGGATCAGCCCCAGCATTTT.

The gene calls are TRBV2 and TRBJ1-2, with D possibly TRBD1 on 6 matching bases. Per germline, CDR1 SNHLY and CDR2 FYNNEI. The CDR3 is 13 amino acids. The V end lost 11 bases, the J end lost 1 base, and 14 bases lay between the germline ends. As DNA, the CDR3 is TGTGCCGCAGGACAGATCCTTAACTATGGCTACACCTTC. Residues: CAAGQILNYGYTF.

The chain is built from TRBV19 and TRBJ1-6, with a possible D match to TRBD1 (6 bases). Trimming took 2 bases from V and 4 from J, leaving 12 bases between them. CDR3 length equals 16 residues. CDR1 and CDR2 from the germline V gene are LNHDA and SQIVND (reference sequence). Written as DNA, the CDR3 is TGTGCCAGTAGTATAATAACTGGACAGTATAATTCACCCCTCCACTTT. This codes for CASSIITGQYNSPLHF.

This chain links TRBV6-1 with TRBJ2-4, with TRBD1 matching over 8 bases. This CDR3 has 14 amino acids. Germline lookup yields CDR1 MNHNS and CDR2 SASEGT. The V and J ends lost 4 bases and 3 bases, in that order; junction bases with no gene match: 2. CDR3 in DNA: TGTGCCAGCAGTGGGGGGACAGGCAAAAACATTCAGTACTTC. It specifies CASSGGTGKNIQYF.

This chain joins TRBV13 and TRBJ1-4; 7 bases map to TRBD1. Per the germline V gene, CDR1 is PRHDT and CDR2 is FYEKMQ (reference sequence). J was trimmed by 10 bases and V by 4 bases; bases with no gene match: 3. This CDR3 is 12 amino acids long. In DNA form, the CDR3 reads TGTGCCAGCAGCTCAGGGGGAGTAAAACTGTTTTTT. This gives the protein CASSSGGVKLFF.

V gene TRBV11-2 combines with J gene TRBJ1-6, with no clear D. The germline gives CDR1 SGHAT, CDR2 FQNNGV. With 0 bases removed from V and 0 bases from J, the gap between germline ends came to 12 bases. There are 18 residues in the CDR3. CDR3 protein: CASSLDREMDSYNSPLHF. The CDR3 bases are TGTGCCAGCAGCTTAGATAGGGAGATGGACTCCTATAATTCACCCCTCCACTTT.

The chain has TRBV13 and TRBJ2-3, with 8 bases fitting TRBD2. Germline CDR1 reads PRHDT; CDR2 reads FYEKMQ (reference sequence). V shed 5 bases and J 8 bases; nucleotides not matched to a gene: 15. There are 16 residues in the CDR3. The CDR3, as DNA: TGTGCCAGCAGCGCCCCCATTAGCGGGGCCCCGCCTACGCAGTATTTT. Translation gives CASSAPISGAPPTQYF.

This chain connects TRBV7-6 to TRBJ2-2, with D possibly being TRBD1 (6 bases). This CDR3 spans 17 amino acids. With 3 bases removed from V and 0 bases from J, the gap between germline ends came to 14 bases. Germline CDR1 reads SGHVS; CDR2 reads FNYEAQ. CDR3 coding DNA: TGTGCCAGCAGCTTTTCCAGGGGTAGCGCGAACACCGGGGAGCTGTTTTTT. It encodes CASSFSRGSANTGELFF.

The rearrangement uses TRBV11-2 and TRBJ2-3; D gene ambiguous. V was pared by 5 bases and J by 2 bases, with 2 bases between. The CDR3 runs 11 residues. Germline V gene sequence: CDR1 SGHAT, CDR2 FQNNGV. DNA of the CDR3: TGTGCCAGCAGCCACACAGATACGCAGTATTTT. Translating gives CASSHTDTQYF.

The chain couples TRBV4-1 to TRBJ1-2, with D perhaps TRBD1 (5 bases). V dropped 0 bases and J dropped 6 bases, with 11 bases sitting between them. The CDR3 runs 14 residues. Germline V gene sequence: CDR1 MGHRA, CDR2 YSYEKL. As DNA, the CDR3 is TGCGCCAGCAGCCAAGATACGGGGGTCAATGGCTACACCTTC. This codes for CASSQDTGVNGYTF.

Of note for this clone: Other DNA sequences within the sample encode an identical CDR3. The chain recombines TRBV5-1 with TRBJ1-4; no reliable D call. Trimming took off 0 bases at V and 2 bases at J, with 5 bases between the two ends. The CDR3 runs to 14 residues. The germline CDR1 and CDR2 sequences are SGHRS and YFSETQ. The chain's CDR3 is CASSLAGTNEKLFF. In DNA form, the CDR3 reads TGCGCCAGCAGCTTGGCCGGGACTAATGAAAAACTGTTTTTT.

This clone was counted only a few times. The chain recombines TRBV6-5 with TRBJ1-1, with a possible D match to TRBD1 (5 bases). V shed 6 bases and J shed 5 bases, with 19 bases lying between them. The CDR3 runs 15 residues. Germline V gene data show CDR1 as MNHEY and CDR2 as SVGAGI. Here the CDR3 DNA reads TGTGCCAGCAGCCTGACAGTACGAGGATTGACTGAAGCTTTCTTT. It is translated as CASSLTVRGLTEAFF.

This clone has more than one count but fewer than ten. J is TRBJ2-5 and V is TRBV6-5; D is perhaps TRBD1 (6 bases). The J call is doubtful: the DNA matches TRBJ2-7 better. CDR1 and CDR2 from the germline V gene are MNHEY and SVGAGI. The CDR3 length is 16 residues. The CDR3 DNA reads as TGTGCCAGCAGTTACTCGAAGGTGGGGGCCACCTACGAGCAGTACTTC. This encodes CASSYSKVGATYEQYF.

The chain recombines TRBV19 with TRBJ1-1; TRBD1 matches 7 bases. The V segment lost 6 bases and the J segment 5 bases; nucleotides outside the gene matches: 3. The CDR3 sequence is 12 residues long. CDR1 LNHDA and CDR2 SQIVND come from the germline V gene (reference sequence). CDR3 sequence reads: CASSRGWTEAFF. The DNA of the CDR3 is TGTGCCAGTAGCAGGGGGTGGACTGAAGCTTTCTTT.

The chain recombines TRBV19 with TRBJ1-5; 7 bases agree with TRBD1. The CDR3 is made up of 14 amino acids. J gave up 9 bases and V 4 bases, and 9 bases lay outside the gene matches. Germline V gene data show CDR1 as LNHDA and CDR2 as SQIVND (reference sequence). The CDR3 bases are TGTGCCAGTAGTAGGGACAGCCCCGTGGGGCCCCAGCATTTT. Translation: CASSRDSPVGPQHF.

As concerns this clone: Additional DNA sequences in this sample encode the identical CDR3. The chain employs TRBV7-8 and TRBJ1-4; D is ambiguous. The V end was cut by 5 bases, the J end by 2 bases, with 6 bases between. The CDR3 contains 13 residues. Germline lookup yields CDR1 SGHVS and CDR2 FQNEAQ. The CDR3 is CASSRDTNEKLFF. The DNA for the CDR3 is TGTGCCAGCAGCCGAGATACTAATGAAAAACTGTTTTTT.

This chain uses TRBV19 with TRBJ1-3; D call uncertain. The length of the CDR3 is 14 residues. V was clipped by 7 bases and J by 0 bases, with 10 bases between them. Germline loops: CDR1 LNHDA, CDR2 SQIVND (reference sequence). CDR3 protein: CASISVSSGNTIYF. The CDR3 bases are TGTGCCAGTATTTCGGTCTCCTCTGGAAACACCATATATTTT.

The chain uses TRBV9 and TRBJ1-1, with a weak D call TRBD1 (5 bases). V gave up 0 bases and J gave up 3 bases, with 12 bases separating them. In germline, CDR1 is SGDLS, CDR2 YYNGEE. The CDR3 runs to 15 residues. The CDR3, as DNA: TGTGCCAGCAGCGTAGGGGGCGGGGAGGACACTGAAGCTTTCTTT. It yields the protein CASSVGGGEDTEAFF.

The chain employs TRBV5-1 and TRBJ2-3, with TRBD2 matching over 7 bases. This CDR3 comprises 17 residues. The V segment lost 0 bases and the J segment 6 bases; nucleotides outside the gene matches: 13. Germline V gene sequence: CDR1 SGHRS, CDR2 YFSETQ. CDR3 bases: TGCGCCAGCAGCTTGGGGGGAGGGGCGGGGTCACTGGATACGCAGTATTTT. Amino acids: CASSLGGGAGSLDTQYF.

This chain links TRBV19 with TRBJ2-5; D gene unclear. CDR3 size: 12 residues. Trimming took off 3 bases at V and 0 bases at J, with 2 bases between the two ends. Germline CDR1 and CDR2: LNHDA and SQIVND (reference sequence). The CDR3 is CASSIDQETQYF. CDR3 nucleotides: TGTGCCAGTAGTATCGACCAAGAGACCCAGTACTTC.

This clone came up once. The chain combines TRBV5-4 with TRBJ2-7, with 9 bases matching TRBD1. Unmatched junction bases numbered 19, after V lost 3 bases and J lost 6 bases. The CDR3 contains 18 residues. Germline V gene sequence: CDR1 SGHNT, CDR2 YYREEE (reference sequence). The CDR3 coding sequence is TGTGCCAGCAGCTCCCCCGGACAGGGGCGGTTTGCCGCCCTCGAGCAGTACTTC. As protein: CASSSPGQGRFAALEQYF. The variable domain in full, completed from reference TRBV5-4 and TRBJ2-7, reads ETGVTQSPTHLIKTRGQQVTLRCSSQSGHNTVSWYQQALGQGPQFIFQYYREEENGRGNFPPRFSGLQFPNYSSELNVNALELDDSALYLCASSSPGQGRFAALEQYFGPGTRLTVT.

The chain uses TRBV5-1 and TRBJ1-1; no clear D gene. This CDR3 is built from 13 residues. Looked up from germline, CDR1 is SGHRS and CDR2 is YFSETQ. V dropped 7 bases and J dropped 5 bases, with 15 bases sitting between them. The CDR3 sequence: CASRASGRTEAFF. CDR3 bases: TGCGCCAGCCGAGCCTCGGGGAGAACTGAAGCTTTCTTT.

The chain joins TRBV11-2 to TRBJ1-4; tentative D call: TRBD1 (5 bases). Deletions cut 1 base from V and 0 bases from J, with 9 bases between. CDR3 length: 16 residues. CDR1 and CDR2 (germline): SGHAT, FQNNGV. The CDR3 DNA is TGTGCCAGCAGCTTAGGGCGGGGGACAACTAATGAAAAACTGTTTTTT. Amino acids: CASSLGRGTTNEKLFF.

The V call is TRBV28, the J call TRBJ1-1, with D tentatively TRBD1 (6 bases). Trimming took 5 bases from V and 1 from J, leaving 17 bases between them. The CDR3 contains 16 residues. The germline V gene encodes CDR1 MDHEN and CDR2 SYDVKM. CDR3 sequence reads: CASSIFIGTPNTEAFF. The CDR3, as DNA: TGTGCCAGCAGTATCTTCATCGGGACACCGAACACTGAAGCTTTCTTT. Together with reference TRBV28 and TRBJ1-1, the CDR3 gives the full variable domain: DVKVTQSSRYLVKRTGEKVFLECVQDMDHENMFWYRQDPGLGLRLIYFSYDVKMKEKGDIPEGYSVSREKKERFSLILESASTNQTSMYLCASSIFIGTPNTEAFFGQGTRLTVV.

The chain uses TRBV18 and TRBJ2-5; 8 nucleotides agree with TRBD2. The end of the DNA is better explained by TRBJ2-7, so the J call may be wrong. There are 14 residues in the CDR3. Germline loops: CDR1 KGHSH, CDR2 LQKENI. CDR3 amino acids: CASSPGGGPYEQYF. In nucleotides, the CDR3 is TGTGCCAGCTCACCAGGCGGGGGGCCCTACGAGCAGTACTTC.